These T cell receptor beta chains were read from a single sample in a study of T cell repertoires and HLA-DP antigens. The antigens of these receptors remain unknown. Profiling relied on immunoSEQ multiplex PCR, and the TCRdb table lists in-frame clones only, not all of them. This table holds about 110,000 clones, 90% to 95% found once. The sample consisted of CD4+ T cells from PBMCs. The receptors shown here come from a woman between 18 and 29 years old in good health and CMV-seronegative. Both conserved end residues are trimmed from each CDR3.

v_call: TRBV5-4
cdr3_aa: ASSLKQGAGYGYT

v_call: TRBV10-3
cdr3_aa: AIRGTSGIRADTQY

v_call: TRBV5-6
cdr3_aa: ASRGISMKAF

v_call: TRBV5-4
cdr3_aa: ASSGGGIYGYT

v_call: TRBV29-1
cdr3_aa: SVEQIMNTEAF

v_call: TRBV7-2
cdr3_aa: ASSLTGRNTEAF

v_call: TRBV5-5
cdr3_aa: ASSFYGVNTEAF

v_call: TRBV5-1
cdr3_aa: ASTIQTGGEQY

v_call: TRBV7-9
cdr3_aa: ASSLGAANTEAF

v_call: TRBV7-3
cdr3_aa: ASSLLGSADTQY

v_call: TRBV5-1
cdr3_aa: ASSSAAQSSADTQY

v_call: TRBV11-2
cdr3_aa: ASSLPPGNTEAF

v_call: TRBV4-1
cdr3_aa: ASSGAAVRTVKETQY

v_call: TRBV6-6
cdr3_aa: ASSYRGGNTEAF

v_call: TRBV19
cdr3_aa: ASSMRTDQPQH

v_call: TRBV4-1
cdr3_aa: ASSQETLFGGGVNQPQH

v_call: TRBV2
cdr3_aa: ASSGISGRWVGEQY